This T cell receptor beta chain was sequenced during a study of OX40 agonist ivuxolimab in advanced cancers. Overall study: Partial responses were recorded for three patients, including one with hepatocellular carcinoma and two with cutaneous melanoma.

The protocol was immunoSEQ multiplex PCR, while the TCRdb copy is restricted to in-frame clones and leaves out a portion. The data hold tens of thousands of clones, with around 80% observed a single time. This clone has only one observation. Its antigen is as yet unknown. Losses at the gene ends were 1 base for V and 7 bases for J; bases not matched to a gene: 6. CDR3 size: 15 residues. CDR1 and CDR2 from the germline V gene are SGHAT and FQDESV (reference sequence). Findings and caveats of the study: The authors also found low normalized T-cell clonal expansion in some nonresponders. Relative to CD4+ cells, CD8+ T cells on average had more expanded clones.

Sequencing used CD4+ or CD8+ T cells sorted from blood, obtained in a trial of the OX40 agonist ivuxolimab. The sequence was obtained from an adult with an advanced solid tumor such as melanoma, head and neck, liver or kidney cancer. The rearrangement links TRBV11-1 to TRBJ2-1; 8 nucleotides align to TRBD2. The CDR3 here is CASSLGNAGGNEQFF. The DNA of the CDR3 is TGTGCCAGCAGCTTAGGGAATGCGGGGGGTAATGAGCAGTTCTTC.